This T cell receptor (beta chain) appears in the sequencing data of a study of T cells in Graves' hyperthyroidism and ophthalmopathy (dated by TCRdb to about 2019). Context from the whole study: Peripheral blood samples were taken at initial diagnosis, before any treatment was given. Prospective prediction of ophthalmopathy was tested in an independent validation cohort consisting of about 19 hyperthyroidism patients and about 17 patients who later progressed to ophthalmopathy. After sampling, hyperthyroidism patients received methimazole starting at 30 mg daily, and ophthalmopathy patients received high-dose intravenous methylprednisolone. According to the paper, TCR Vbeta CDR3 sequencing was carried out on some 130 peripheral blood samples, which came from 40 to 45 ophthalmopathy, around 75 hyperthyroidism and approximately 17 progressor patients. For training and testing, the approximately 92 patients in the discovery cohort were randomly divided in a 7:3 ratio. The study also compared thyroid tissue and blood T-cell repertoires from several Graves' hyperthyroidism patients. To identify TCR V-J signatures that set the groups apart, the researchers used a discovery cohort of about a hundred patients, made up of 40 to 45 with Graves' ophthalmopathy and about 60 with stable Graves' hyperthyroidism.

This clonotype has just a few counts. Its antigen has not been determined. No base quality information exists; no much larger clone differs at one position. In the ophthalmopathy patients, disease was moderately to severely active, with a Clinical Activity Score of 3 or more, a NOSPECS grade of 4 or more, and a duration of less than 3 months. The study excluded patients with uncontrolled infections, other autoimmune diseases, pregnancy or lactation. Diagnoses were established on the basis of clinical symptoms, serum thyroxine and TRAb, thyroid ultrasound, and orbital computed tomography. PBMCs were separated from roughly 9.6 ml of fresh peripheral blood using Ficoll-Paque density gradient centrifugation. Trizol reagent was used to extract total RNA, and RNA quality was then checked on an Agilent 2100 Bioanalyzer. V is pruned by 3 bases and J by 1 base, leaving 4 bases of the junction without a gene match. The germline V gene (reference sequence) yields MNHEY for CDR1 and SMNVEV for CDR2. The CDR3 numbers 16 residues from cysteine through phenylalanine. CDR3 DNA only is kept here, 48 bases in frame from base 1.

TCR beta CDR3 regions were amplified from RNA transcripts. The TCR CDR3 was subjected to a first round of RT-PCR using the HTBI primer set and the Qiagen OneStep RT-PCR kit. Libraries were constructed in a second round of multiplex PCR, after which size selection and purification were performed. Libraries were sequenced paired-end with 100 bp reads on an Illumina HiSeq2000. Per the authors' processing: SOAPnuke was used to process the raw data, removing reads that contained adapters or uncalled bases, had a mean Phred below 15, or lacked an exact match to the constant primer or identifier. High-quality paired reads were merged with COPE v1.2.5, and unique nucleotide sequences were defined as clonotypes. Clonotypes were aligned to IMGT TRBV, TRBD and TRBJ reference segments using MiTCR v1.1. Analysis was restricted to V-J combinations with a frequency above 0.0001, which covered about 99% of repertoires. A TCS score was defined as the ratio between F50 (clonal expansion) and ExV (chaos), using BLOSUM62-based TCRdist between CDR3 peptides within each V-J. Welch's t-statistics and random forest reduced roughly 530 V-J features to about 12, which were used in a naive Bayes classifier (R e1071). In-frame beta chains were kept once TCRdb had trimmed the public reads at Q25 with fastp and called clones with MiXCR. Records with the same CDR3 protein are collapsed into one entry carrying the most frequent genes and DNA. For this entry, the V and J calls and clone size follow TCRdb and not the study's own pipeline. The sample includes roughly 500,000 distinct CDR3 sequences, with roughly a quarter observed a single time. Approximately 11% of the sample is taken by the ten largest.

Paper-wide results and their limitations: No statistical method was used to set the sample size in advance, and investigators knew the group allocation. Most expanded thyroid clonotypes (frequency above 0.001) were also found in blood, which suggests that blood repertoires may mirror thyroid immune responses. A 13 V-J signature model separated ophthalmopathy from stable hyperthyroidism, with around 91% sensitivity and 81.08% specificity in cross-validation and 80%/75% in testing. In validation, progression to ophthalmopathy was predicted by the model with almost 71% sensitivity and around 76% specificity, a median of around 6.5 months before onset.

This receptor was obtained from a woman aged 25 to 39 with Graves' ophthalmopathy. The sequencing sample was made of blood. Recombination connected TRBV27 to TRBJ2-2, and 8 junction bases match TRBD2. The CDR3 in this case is CASSLGTRENTGELFF. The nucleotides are TGTGCCAGCAGTTTGGGGACTAGGGAGAACACCGGGGAGCTGTTTTTT.